This T cell receptor (beta chain) was observed in a study of cytomegalovirus exposure and HLA in healthy donors. Overall study context: T cells numbering about 180 million yielded 117 million unique TCR beta sequences in an earlier analysis. Study findings and constraints: The analysis excluded some indistinguishable V segments, including TRBV6-2 and TRBV6-3.

The PCR was carried out with 60 Vbeta primers and 13 Jbeta primers. Some clones are missing from TCRdb's copy, which holds only in-frame ones; the method was immunoSEQ multiplex PCR. The sample holds roughly 77,000 clones, around 67% seen once. Regarding this clone: Its antigen is not identified.

The CDR3 spans 16 residues. The V and J ends lost 4 bases and 7 bases, in that order; junction bases with no gene match: 12. Germline assignment: CDR1 SGHTA and CDR2 FQGNSA. This sequence joins TRBV7-2 and TRBJ1-4; 7 nucleotides match TRBD1. This receptor was obtained from a woman aged 45-65 years in good health and CMV-seropositive. The sample taken for sequencing was PBMCs. CDR3 sequence reads: CASSSDREGDGEKLFF. The CDR3 region has the DNA TGTGCCAGCAGCTCCGACAGGGAAGGGGACGGTGAAAAACTGTTTTTT. Combining the CDR3 with reference TRBV7-2 and TRBJ1-4 gives the whole variable domain GAGVSQSPSNKVTEKGKDVELRCDPISGHTALYWYRQSLGQGLEFLIYFQGNSAPDKSGLPSDRFSAERTGGSVSTLTIQRTQQEDSAVYLCASSSDREGDGEKLFFGSGTQLSVL.